This T cell receptor (beta chain) is drawn from a study of T cells in Graves' hyperthyroidism and ophthalmopathy. Study-wide results and limits: A 13 V-J signature model discriminated ophthalmopathy versus stable hyperthyroidism. Model-based prediction identified ophthalmopathy a median roughly six months prior to its onset.

The definition of stable Graves' hyperthyroidism was no ophthalmopathy progression within 18 months. Exclusion of a patient resulted from uncontrolled infection, other autoimmune disease, pregnancy or lactation. This CDR3 region has 15 residues. The germline V and J ends were trimmed by 1 base and 2 bases, with 9 bases remaining between them. Looked up from germline, CDR1 is SEHNR and CDR2 is FQNEAQ (reference sequence). With respect to this clonotype: Its antigen is unidentified.

TCR beta CDR3 regions were amplified from RNA transcripts. Researchers ran a first-round RT-PCR on the TCR CDR3 using the HTBI primer set. TCRdb reprocessed the multiplex PCR reads via MiXCR and lists one record per CDR3 protein. The repertoire includes 300,000 to 450,000 distinct CDR3 sequences, around 13% of them detected once, and around 10% sits in the top ten. The receptor was isolated from a woman in her sixties or seventies with Graves' hyperthyroidism. V usage is TRBV7-9 and J usage is TRBJ1-5; D not certain. Sample: blood. DNA of the CDR3: TGTGCCAGCAGCTTAGGATCCTGGGGCAATCAGCCCCAGCATTTT. Encoded protein: CASSLGSWGNQPQHF.